The present T cell receptor beta chain was sequenced within a study of T cell responses to AZD1222 COVID-19 vaccine. TCRdb keeps only in-frame clones here, not all; method: immunoSEQ multiplex PCR. This table holds about 140,000 clones, 75% to 90% found once. Germline loops: CDR1 MGHRA, CDR2 YSYEKL. This CDR3 has 17 residues. The V end was cut by 0 bases, the J end by 0 bases, with 12 bases between. The chain couples TRBV4-1 to TRBJ1-3, with D possibly matching TRBD1 (5 bases). Here the sequenced sample was peripheral blood, taken on day 0 of AZD1222 vaccination. The receptor was derived from an adult in good health. The CDR3 spells CASSQDPRVSSGNTIYF. CDR3 sequence (DNA): TGCGCCAGCAGCCAAGACCCCAGGGTTAGCTCTGGAAACACCATATATTTT.